The 5 T cell receptor beta chains reported below all come from one sample, sequenced in a study of OX40 agonist ivuxolimab in advanced cancers. Data came from immunoSEQ multiplex PCR; TCRdb stores just in-frame clones and leaves some out. The sample lists more than 95,000 clones; approximately 93% were seen once. The sequences come from CD4+ or CD8+ T cells sorted from blood, collected in a trial of the OX40 agonist ivuxolimab. The receptor source for this set is an adult with an advanced solid tumor such as melanoma, head and neck, liver or kidney cancer.

This clone was found a few times. This chain links TRBV4-1 with TRBJ2-2, with D possibly being TRBD2 (6 bases). The CDR3 extends over 16 amino acids. The germline V gene has CDR1 MGHRA and CDR2 YSYEKL. Between the trimmed V and J ends, which lost 5 bases and 0 bases, there was a span of 13 bases. The CDR3 sequence is CASSVRGLPNTGELFF. CDR3 sequence (DNA): TGCGCCAGCAGCGTCCGGGGGTTGCCGAACACCGGGGAGCTGTTTTTT.

The chain carries TRBV2 and TRBJ1-1, with 7 bases identical to TRBD1. J lost 0 bases, V lost 6 bases, and 7 bases had no gene match. CDR1 is SNHLY, CDR2 FYNNEI, per germline. This CDR3 comprises 15 residues. The DNA for the CDR3 is TGTGCCAGCAGGACGCAGGGGGGCATGAACACTGAAGCTTTCTTT. Amino acid sequence: CASRTQGGMNTEAFF.

J is TRBJ2-5 and V is TRBV19; D is tentatively TRBD1 or TRBD2 (5 bases each). The germline V and J ends were trimmed by 5 bases and 1 base, with 26 bases remaining between them. The CDR3 sequence is 19 residues long. In germline, CDR1 is LNHDA, CDR2 SQIVND (reference sequence). For the CDR3, the DNA is TGTGCCAGTAGTGCCACCTTTACCGGGACGCAGTTAATCCAAGAGACCCAGTACTTC. This translates into CASSATFTGTQLIQETQYF.

This chain links TRBV27 with TRBJ2-2, with D perhaps TRBD2 (6 bases). Germline V gene data show CDR1 as MNHEY and CDR2 as SMNVEV (reference sequence). The CDR3 runs 14 residues. Trimming pared 5 bases from V and 6 bases from J, leaving 13 bases between. As DNA, the CDR3 is TGTGCCAGCAGTCACCCCACGGGGGCCGGGGAGCTGTTTTTT. Protein product: CASSHPTGAGELFF.

V is TRBV29-1 and J is TRBJ2-2; no clear D. The V and J ends lost 5 bases and 5 bases respectively, with 3 bases between them. The V gene's germline CDR1 is SQVTM and CDR2 ANQGSEA. This CDR3 is 10 amino acids long. The CDR3 region is CSVYTGELFF. Here the CDR3 DNA reads TGCAGCGTTTATACCGGGGAGCTGTTTTTT.